One TCR beta chain is described in this entry. Its antigen is still unknown. A CD45RO-CCR7+CD27+CD95- profile was what naive CD8+ T cells displayed. The TRB cDNA libraries were prepared by 5' RACE with UMI labels. Using the 5' RACE reads, TCRdb records one entry per CDR3 protein without DNA. The sample spans 110,000 or so distinct CDR3 sequences; the ten largest clones claim around 0.35%. The CDR3 consists of 13 residues. Germline values: CDR1 DFQATT, CDR2 SNEGSKA (reference sequence). This record belongs to a study of CXCR3-negative and CXCR3-positive naive CD8 T cells. Study-level information: Roughly 1.5 +/- 0.3 million TRB reads came from each library, giving some 140 million in total.

Overall study findings and caveats: The TRB CDR3s that CXCR3-positive naive cells carried were more hydrophobic than those of CXCR3-negative naive cells. Comparably high diversity was seen in both naive subsets, and much lower diversity in memory CD8+ cells.

The rearrangement uses TRBV20-1 and TRBJ2-1; TCRdb designates TRBD1, a call that cannot be tested without DNA. What was sequenced was naive CXCR3+ CD8+ T cells from blood. Subset given: CD45RO-CCR7+CD27+CD95- naive CD8+ T cells expressing CXCR3 (TNR3+). The receptor's source is a human donor in good health. Some clones in this sample may be carry-over from other donors' samples. Here the CDR3 reads CSASWGADNEQFF.